The 31 T cell receptor beta chains presented below share a single source sample, sequenced in a study of shared clonotypes between healthy human individuals. The naive CD8 population came from CD45RO-negative cells selected for CCR7, without terminally differentiated effector memory CD45RA+ cells. Method: immunoSEQ multiplex PCR; TCRdb's copy keeps in-frame clones and lacks some. The sample lists hundreds of thousands of clones; about 92% were seen once. The sequenced material came from naive CD8+ T cells sorted from blood. All receptors come from a man younger than 40 in good health.

The chain carries TRBV29-1 and TRBJ2-7; either TRBD1 or TRBD2 may fit D (5 bases each). Germline V gives CDR1 SQVTM, CDR2 ANQGSEA. The V gene lost 7 bases and the J gene lost 6 bases, with 25 bases spanning the gap. This CDR3 is 15 amino acids long. CDR3 region: CSAAETGMRGSEQYF. Here the CDR3 DNA reads TGCAGCGCCGCGGAGACCGGGATGAGGGGTTCCGAGCAGTACTTC.

CDR3 amino acids: CASSFGVGTEKLFF. CDR3 nucleotides: TGTGCCAGCAGTTTTGGAGTTGGGACGGAAAAACTGTTTTTT. The gene calls are TRBV6-5 and TRBJ1-4; TRBD1 might be the D (5 bases). The CDR3 contains 14 residues. V lost 4 bases and J lost 8, with 14 bases in between. Germline CDR1 MNHEY, CDR2 SVGAGI.

A few counts support this clone. V and J are TRBV7-9 and TRBJ2-5; D may be TRBD1 (5 bases). V was shortened by 4 bases and J by 2 bases, with 11 bases between the two germline ends. CDR1 and CDR2 (germline): SEHNR, FQNEAQ (reference sequence). The length of the CDR3 is 14 residues. CDR3 nucleotide sequence: TGTGCCAGCAGCTCCGACAGTAATCAAGAGACCCAGTACTTC. It yields the protein CASSSDSNQETQYF.

This chain joins TRBV7-8 and TRBJ2-1, with 8 bases lining up with TRBD2. The germline gives CDR1 SGHVS, CDR2 FQNEAQ. The junction had 13 bases not matched to a gene; V was cut back by 5 bases and J by 4 bases. The CDR3 totals 17 residues. The CDR3 DNA sequence: TGTGCCAGCAGCATGAATACCGGGAGGGCCTCGTACAATGAGCAGTTCTTC. Translation: CASSMNTGRASYNEQFF. Using reference TRBV7-8 and TRBJ2-1 for the parts outside the CDR3, the full variable domain is GAGVSQSPRYKVAKRGQDVALRCDPISGHVSLFWYQQALGQGPEFLTYFQNEAQLDKSGLPSDRFFAERPEGSVSTLKIQRTQQEDSAVYLCASSMNTGRASYNEQFFGPGTRLTVL.

J is TRBJ2-7 and V is TRBV5-4; D is perhaps TRBD1 (6 bases). There are 14 residues in the CDR3. V lost 4 bases to trimming and J lost 1 base, with 12 bases between them. CDR1 is SGHNT, CDR2 YYREEE, per germline (reference sequence). CDR3 amino acids: CASSTTGSSYEQYF. CDR3 DNA: TGTGCCAGCAGCACGACAGGTTCTTCCTACGAGCAGTACTTC.

The rearrangement joins TRBV5-8 to TRBJ2-6; tentative D call: TRBD1 (6 bases). This CDR3 has 16 residues. V gave up 5 bases and J gave up 2 bases, with 14 bases separating them. Germline V gene data show CDR1 as SGHTS and CDR2 as YDEGEE. CDR3 amino acids: CASSWKTGAGANVLTF. CDR3 coding DNA: TGTGCCAGCAGTTGGAAGACAGGTGCTGGGGCCAACGTCCTGACTTTC.

This chain joins TRBV18 and TRBJ2-1, with D possibly being TRBD2 (6 bases). The V end lost 0 bases, the J end lost 7 bases, and 19 bases lay between the germline ends. The CDR3 totals 17 residues. CDR1 is KGHSH and CDR2 is LQKENI in the germline V gene. CDR3 residues: CASSPPPGDSPLNEQFF. For the CDR3, the DNA is TGTGCCAGCTCACCACCTCCGGGAGATTCGCCTTTAAATGAGCAGTTCTTC.

In nucleotides, the CDR3 is TGTGCCACCAAGCGGGAGGGCCTTGGGGAGCTGTTTTTT. Residues: CATKREGLGELFF. The chain uses TRBV15 and TRBJ2-2; TRBD2 agrees at 10 bases. After removal of 7 bases from V and 8 bases from J, the junction contained 4 bases not matched to a gene. The CDR3 is 13 amino acids. CDR1 and CDR2 from the germline V gene are LNHNV and YYDKDF (reference sequence). Full variable domain (outside the CDR3, taken from reference TRBV15 and TRBJ2-2): DAMVIQNPRYQVTQFGKPVTLSCSQTLNHNVMYWYQQKSSQAPKLLFHYYDKDFNNEADTPDNFQSRRPNTSFCFLDIRSPGLGDTAMYLCATKREGLGELFFGEGSRLTVL.

This chain uses TRBV30 with TRBJ2-5; tentative D call: TRBD1 (6 bases). V dropped 0 bases and J dropped 5 bases, with 16 bases sitting between them. Germline CDR1 GTSNPN, CDR2 SVGIG (reference sequence). CDR3 size: 15 residues. The CDR3 DNA sequence: TGTGCCTGGAGTGTACTGGGAGCAGGGGTGGAGACCCAGTACTTC. This sequence encodes CAWSVLGAGVETQYF.

The rearrangement joins TRBV27 to TRBJ2-1; D could derive from TRBD1 or TRBD2 (7 bases each). Per germline, CDR1 MNHEY and CDR2 SMNVEV (reference sequence). There are 16 residues in the CDR3. The germline V and J ends were trimmed by 3 bases and 7 bases, with 19 bases remaining between them. CDR3 bases: TGTGCCAGCAGTTTTAGGGGAGGGGGCTTGGAGAATGAGCAGTTCTTC. Encoded protein: CASSFRGGGLENEQFF.

V and J are TRBV28 and TRBJ2-3, with 9 bases matching TRBD2. The CDR3 length is 18 residues. Germline CDR1 reads MDHEN; CDR2 reads SYDVKM. Trimming at V came to 4 bases and at J to 2 bases, leaving 13 bases not matched to a gene. The CDR3 spells CASSSENRLAEATDTQYF. The CDR3 nucleotides are TGTGCCAGCAGTTCCGAAAATAGACTAGCGGAGGCCACAGATACGCAGTATTTT. Full variable domain (rest looked up from reference TRBV28 and TRBJ2-3): DVKVTQSSRYLVKRTGEKVFLECVQDMDHENMFWYRQDPGLGLRLIYFSYDVKMKEKGDIPEGYSVSREKKERFSLILESASTNQTSMYLCASSSENRLAEATDTQYFGPGTRLTVL.

The J gene is TRBJ2-7, the V gene TRBV6-1; D unclear. V was shortened by 4 bases and J by 1 base, with 11 bases between the two germline ends. The germline V gene has CDR1 MNHNS and CDR2 SASEGT. The CDR3 runs to 14 residues. The CDR3 region has the DNA TGTGCCAGCAGTGCAAGTCGGAATTCCTACGAGCAGTACTTC. It yields the protein CASSASRNSYEQYF.

There are a few counts of this clone. V and J are TRBV5-1 and TRBJ2-4, with D perhaps matching TRBD2 (5 bases). Germline loops: CDR1 SGHRS, CDR2 YFSETQ. This CDR3 comprises 13 residues. Trimming removed 1 base at V and 8 bases at J, with 10 bases between. The CDR3 spells CASSLSGFDIQYF. In DNA, the CDR3 is TGCGCCAGCAGCTTGTCGGGATTCGACATTCAGTACTTC. Looking up the rest from reference TRBV5-1 and TRBJ2-4 gives the full variable domain: KAGVTQTPRYLIKTRGQQVTLSCSPISGHRSVSWYQQTPGQGLQFLFEYFSETQRNKGNFPGRFSGRQFSNSRSEMNVSTLELGDSALYLCASSLSGFDIQYFGAGTRLSVL.

The genes are TRBV7-9 and TRBJ1-1, with D perhaps TRBD1 (6 bases). The CDR3 has 13 residues. Germline V gene sequence: CDR1 SEHNR, CDR2 FQNEAQ (reference sequence). Deletions cut 2 bases from V and 12 bases from J, with 16 bases between. As DNA, the CDR3 is TGTGCCAGCAGCTTAATTCCGGGGGCCGAAACTTTCTTT. Protein: CASSLIPGAETFF.

The V call is TRBV4-1, the J call TRBJ2-1; D perhaps matches TRBD1 (7 bases). This CDR3 contains 14 residues. Trimming removed 2 bases at V and 7 bases at J, with 12 bases between. CDR1 is MGHRA and CDR2 is YSYEKL in the germline V gene. Here the CDR3 reads CASSQLSGGNEQFF. DNA of the CDR3: TGCGCCAGCAGCCAACTTTCAGGGGGGAATGAGCAGTTCTTC.

The V call is TRBV5-4, the J call TRBJ2-3, with 14 bases matching TRBD2. CDR3 length equals 19 residues. The germline CDR1 and CDR2 sequences are SGHNT and YYREEE (reference sequence). V trimming: 4 bases; J trimming: 1 base; junction bases outside the gene matches: 11. The CDR3 coding sequence is TGTGCCAGCAGCCACCGGACTAGCGGGAGGCCTCTAGGCACAGATACGCAGTATTTT. This translates into CASSHRTSGRPLGTDTQYF.

This chain connects TRBV28 to TRBJ2-3; weak D call: TRBD1 (7 bases). This CDR3 comprises 15 residues. V was shortened by 4 bases and J by 1 base, with 12 bases between the two germline ends. Per germline, CDR1 MDHEN and CDR2 SYDVKM. The CDR3 loop is CASSWGQRGTDTQYF. DNA for the CDR3: TGTGCCAGCAGTTGGGGACAGCGGGGCACAGATACGCAGTATTTT.

This chain links TRBV2 with TRBJ2-7; D tentatively fits TRBD1 or TRBD2 (7 bases each). CDR1 SNHLY and CDR2 FYNNEI come from the germline V gene. V was shortened by 8 bases and J by 2 bases, with 19 bases between the two germline ends. The CDR3 contains 15 residues. CDR3 protein: CASSPGGTEAYEQYF. CDR3 coding DNA: TGTGCCAGCTCACCCGGGGGGACAGAGGCCTACGAGCAGTACTTC.

The chain is built from TRBV18 and TRBJ2-7; no reliable D call. V was cut by 3 bases and J by 3 bases, with 18 bases left in between. The CDR3 loop spans 16 amino acids. Germline V gene sequence: CDR1 KGHSH, CDR2 LQKENI. Written as DNA, the CDR3 is TGTGCCAGCTCACCCACGACGTTAAGGATAGACTACGAGCAGTACTTC. Protein product: CASSPTTLRIDYEQYF.

The chain uses TRBV6-1 and TRBJ1-4; no reliable D call. The CDR3 extends over 15 amino acids. Trimming left V 3 bases short and J 7 bases short, with 15 bases between. CDR1 is MNHNS and CDR2 is SASEGT in the germline V gene. The CDR3: CASSDRTEEAEKLFF. The CDR3 bases are TGTGCCAGCAGTGACCGGACGGAAGAGGCTGAAAAACTGTTTTTT.

In this sample, this clone turned up once. This rearrangement joins TRBV30 to TRBJ2-7, with no clear D. Looked up from germline, CDR1 is GTSNPN and CDR2 is SVGIG (reference sequence). This CDR3 is 12 amino acids long. V was cut by 2 bases and J by 2 bases, with 7 bases left in between. Written as DNA, the CDR3 is TGTGCCTGGAGTAGTGTCCCCTACGAGCAGTACTTC. Amino acids: CAWSSVPYEQYF.

The V call is TRBV6-9, the J call TRBJ2-6, with unresolved D. The germline CDR1 and CDR2 sequences are MNHGY and SVAAGI. This CDR3 is built from 17 residues. Trimming shortened V by 5 bases and J by 5 bases, and 19 bases separated the two germline ends. The CDR3 reads CASSLILRQSRANVLTF. DNA of the CDR3: TGTGCCAGCAGTCTTATCTTACGACAAAGTCGGGCCAACGTCCTGACTTTC.

V gene TRBV7-9 combines with J gene TRBJ2-7; D might be TRBD1 (6 bases). The CDR3 is 13 amino acids. Germline V CDR1 and CDR2: SEHNR, FQNEAQ (reference sequence). Trimming took off 7 bases at V and 2 bases at J, with 12 bases between the two ends. The CDR3 sequence is CASTQGITYEQYF. CDR3 bases: TGTGCCAGCACCCAGGGGATAACCTACGAGCAGTACTTC.

The table lists this clone with a few counts. The chain employs TRBV29-1 and TRBJ2-7; D not certain. The CDR3 contains 10 residues. Looked up from germline, CDR1 is SQVTM and CDR2 is ANQGSEA. V was trimmed by 6 bases and J by 7 bases, leaving 10 bases between them. The CDR3 nucleotides read TGCAGCGTCTTCCACTATGAGCAGTACTTC. Amino acid sequence: CSVFHYEQYF.

The chain carries TRBV4-3 and TRBJ2-4, with D possibly being TRBD1 or TRBD2 (5 bases each). With 0 bases removed from V and 13 bases from J, the gap between germline ends came to 10 bases. This CDR3 is built from 12 residues. The germline CDR1 and CDR2 sequences are LGHNA and YSLEER. CDR3 nucleotides: TGCGCCAGCAGCCAAGATGAGGGACCGCAGTACTTC. It translates to CASSQDEGPQYF.

The rearrangement links TRBV19 to TRBJ1-1, with 10 bases aligning to TRBD1. The CDR3 length is 15 residues. V shed 4 bases, J shed 6 bases, and the junction held 8 bases outside the gene matches. From germline, CDR1 is LNHDA and CDR2 SQIVND (reference sequence). The CDR3 is CASSTKDRGISEAFF. The CDR3, as DNA: TGTGCCAGTAGTACGAAGGACAGGGGGATCTCTGAAGCTTTCTTT.

The genes are TRBV7-2 and TRBJ2-1; D unresolved. The germline V gene has CDR1 SGHTA and CDR2 FQGNSA. Trimming left V 5 bases short and J 8 bases short, with 13 bases between. The CDR3 is made up of 13 amino acids. CDR3 protein: CASSPWVGDEQFF. CDR3 bases: TGTGCCAGCAGCCCTTGGGTTGGGGATGAGCAGTTCTTC.

The table lists this clone with a count of one. This same CDR3 is encoded by further DNA sequences in the sample. The CDR3 DNA reads as TGTGCCAGCAGCGTAGGGGGCTTATCAGATACGCAGTATTTT. Its protein is CASSVGGLSDTQYF. This rearrangement joins TRBV9 to TRBJ2-3; D is perhaps TRBD1 (5 bases). V shed 0 bases and J shed 4 bases, with 9 bases lying between them. The CDR3 is made up of 14 amino acids. The germline gives CDR1 SGDLS, CDR2 YYNGEE.

The chain has TRBV4-1 and TRBJ2-7, with D possibly being TRBD1 or TRBD2 (5 bases each). The ends were cut back, 4 bases at V and 6 bases at J, with 19 bases in the middle. In germline, CDR1 is MGHRA, CDR2 YSYEKL. This CDR3 has 15 residues. CDR3: CASSRSVAGSSEQYF. In DNA, the CDR3 is TGCGCCAGCAGCCGGTCCGTGGCAGGGAGCAGCGAGCAGTACTTC.

The chain uses TRBV9 and TRBJ2-1, with D perhaps assigned TRBD1 or TRBD2 (5 bases each). With 3 bases removed from V and 9 bases from J, the gap between germline ends came to 22 bases. Germline V gene data show CDR1 as SGDLS and CDR2 as YYNGEE. The length of the CDR3 is 16 residues. CDR3 nucleotide sequence: TGTGCCAGCAGCGCCCTGGAGGACACCCGGTATGGTGAGCAGTTCTTC. Its translation: CASSALEDTRYGEQFF.

This rearrangement joins TRBV19 to TRBJ2-1; maybe TRBD2 (6 bases). Germline loops: CDR1 LNHDA, CDR2 SQIVND (reference sequence). V lost 6 bases, J lost 8 bases, and 14 bases lay in between. This CDR3 region has 13 residues. The CDR3 nucleotides read TGTGCCAGTAGGGGACTGGGAAGCTATGAGCAGTTCTTC. Its translation is CASRGLGSYEQFF.